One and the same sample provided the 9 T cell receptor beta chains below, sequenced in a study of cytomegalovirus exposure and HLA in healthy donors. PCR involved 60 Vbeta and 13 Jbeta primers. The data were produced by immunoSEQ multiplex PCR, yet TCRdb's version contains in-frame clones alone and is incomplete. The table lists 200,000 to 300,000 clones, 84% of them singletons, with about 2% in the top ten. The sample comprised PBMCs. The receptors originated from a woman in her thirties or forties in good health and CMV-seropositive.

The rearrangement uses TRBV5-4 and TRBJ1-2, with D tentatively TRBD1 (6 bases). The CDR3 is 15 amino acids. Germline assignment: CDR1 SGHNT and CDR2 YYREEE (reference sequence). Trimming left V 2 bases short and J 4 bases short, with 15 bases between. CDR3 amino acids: CASSFPQGTLYGYTF. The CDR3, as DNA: TGTGCCAGCAGCTTCCCACAGGGAACCCTCTATGGCTACACCTTC.

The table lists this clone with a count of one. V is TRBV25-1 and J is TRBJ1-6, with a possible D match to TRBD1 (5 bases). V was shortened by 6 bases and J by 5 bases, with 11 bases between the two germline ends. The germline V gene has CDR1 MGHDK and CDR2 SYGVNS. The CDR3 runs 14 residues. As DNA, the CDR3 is TGTGCCAGCAGCCCGACAGAACATAATTCACCCCTCCACTTT. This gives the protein CASSPTEHNSPLHF. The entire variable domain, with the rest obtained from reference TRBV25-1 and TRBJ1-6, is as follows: EADIYQTPRYLVIGTGKKITLECSQTMGHDKMYWYQQDPGMELHLIHYSYGVNSTEKGDLSSESTVSRIRTEHFPLTLESARPSHTSQYLCASSPTEHNSPLHFGNGTRLTVT.

This CDR3 reads CASSNGQVTKAFF. The CDR3 coding sequence is TGTGCCAGTAGCAATGGACAGGTGACAAAAGCTTTCTTT. J is TRBJ1-1 and V is TRBV19; 7 positions match TRBD1. The ends lost 6 bases at V and 9 bases at J; junction bases unmatched: 10. This CDR3 comprises 13 residues. Germline V gene sequence: CDR1 LNHDA, CDR2 SQIVND (reference sequence).

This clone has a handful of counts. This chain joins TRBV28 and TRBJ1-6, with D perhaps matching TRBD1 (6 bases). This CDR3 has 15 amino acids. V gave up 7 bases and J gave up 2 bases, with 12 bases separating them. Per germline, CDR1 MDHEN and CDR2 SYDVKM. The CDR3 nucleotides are TGTGCCAGCATTAAAAGGGGGACCTATAATTCACCCCTCCACTTT. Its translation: CASIKRGTYNSPLHF.

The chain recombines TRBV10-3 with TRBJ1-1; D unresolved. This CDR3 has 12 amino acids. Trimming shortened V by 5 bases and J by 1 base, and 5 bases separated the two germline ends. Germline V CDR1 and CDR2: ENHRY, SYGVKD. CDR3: CAISRQNTEAFF. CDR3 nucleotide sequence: TGTGCCATCAGTCGACAGAACACTGAAGCTTTCTTT.

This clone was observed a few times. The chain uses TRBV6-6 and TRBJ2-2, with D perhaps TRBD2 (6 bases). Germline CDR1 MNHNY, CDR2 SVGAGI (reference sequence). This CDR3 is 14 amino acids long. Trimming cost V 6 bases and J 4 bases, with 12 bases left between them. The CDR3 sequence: CASSRDFTTGELFF. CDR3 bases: TGTGCCAGCAGCCGGGACTTTACCACCGGGGAGCTGTTTTTT.

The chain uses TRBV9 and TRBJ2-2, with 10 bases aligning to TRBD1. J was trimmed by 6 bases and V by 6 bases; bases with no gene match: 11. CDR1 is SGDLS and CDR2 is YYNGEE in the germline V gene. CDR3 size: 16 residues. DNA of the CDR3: TGTGCCAGCAACGAGCCGACAGGGGGCGTCGCCGGGGAGCTGTTTTTT. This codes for CASNEPTGGVAGELFF.

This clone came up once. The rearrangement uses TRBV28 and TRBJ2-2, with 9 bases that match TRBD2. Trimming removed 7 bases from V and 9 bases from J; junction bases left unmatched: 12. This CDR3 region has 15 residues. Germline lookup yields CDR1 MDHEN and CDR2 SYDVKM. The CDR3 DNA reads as TGTGCCAGCACCAGTCGTGAAGCGGGAGGAAGGGAGCTGTTTTTT. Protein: CASTSREAGGRELFF.

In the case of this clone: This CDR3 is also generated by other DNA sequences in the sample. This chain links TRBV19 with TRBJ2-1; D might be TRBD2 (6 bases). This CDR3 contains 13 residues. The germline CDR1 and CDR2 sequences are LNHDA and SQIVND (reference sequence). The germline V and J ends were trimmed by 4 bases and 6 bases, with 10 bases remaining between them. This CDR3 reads CASSSRESNEQFF. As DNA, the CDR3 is TGTGCCAGTAGTAGCCGGGAGTCCAATGAGCAGTTCTTC.